This T cell receptor beta chain was captured by sequencing in a study of blood T cell repertoires in COVID-19. Study-wide context: The cDNA or gDNA used as material had been derived from T cells, B-cell-depleted T cells, or PBMCs.

Living in 24 US areas, the participants were between roughly 18 and 90 years of age. Trimming cost V 5 bases and J 4 bases, with 13 bases left between them. The CDR3 has 14 residues. In germline, CDR1 is SGHDT, CDR2 YYEEEE. Authors' processing steps: Estimation of nucleated cell counts relied on the amplification of reference gene primers. Clones were sequenced by immunoSEQ multiplex PCR, and TCRdb holds only the in-frame ones, with some missing. The V and J calls and clone size are taken from that table; D and trimming were inferred from the DNA. The table records roughly 260,000 clones, approximately 88% of them present only once.

The origin of this receptor is a woman aged 25 to 39 with acute COVID-19. The chain couples TRBV5-6 to TRBJ1-5; a weak D match, TRBD1 (5 bases). Source material: PBMCs or T cells enriched from blood (not recorded which). CDR3 loop: CASRASGGNQPQHF. The CDR3 coding sequence is TGTGCCAGCAGAGCTTCCGGGGGGAATCAGCCCCAGCATTTT.